The 31 T cell receptor beta chains reported below all come from one sample, sequenced in a study of cytomegalovirus exposure and HLA in healthy donors. Primers: 60 Vbeta forward and 13 Jbeta reverse. Measured with immunoSEQ multiplex PCR; TCRdb has only the in-frame clones, and not every one. The sample carries fewer than 200,000 clones, approximately 80% recorded once. Material: PBMCs. The receptors come from a young woman in good health and CMV-seropositive.

In its sample, this clone was seen once. The chain couples TRBV11-3 to TRBJ2-2; possibly TRBD1 for D (5 bases). The CDR3 loop spans 16 amino acids. CDR1 SGHNT and CDR2 YENEEA come from the germline V gene. V gave up 5 bases and J gave up 0 bases, with 13 bases separating them. Here the CDR3 reads CASSARQHTNTGELFF. The CDR3 DNA follows: TGTGCCAGCAGCGCCCGACAGCATACGAACACCGGGGAGCTGTTTTTT.

This chain links TRBV27 with TRBJ2-1, with 10 bases fitting TRBD2. The CDR3 consists of 14 residues. J lost 4 bases, V lost 10 bases, and 7 bases had no gene match. Germline CDR1 reads MNHEY; CDR2 reads SMNVEV (reference sequence). CDR3 region: CATGTGLAYNEQFF. Written as DNA, the CDR3 is TGTGCCACCGGAACGGGACTAGCGTACAATGAGCAGTTCTTC.

This clone was observed a few times. The chain links TRBV4-3 to TRBJ2-7; D gene ambiguous. This CDR3 has 13 amino acids. CDR1 is LGHNA, CDR2 YSLEER, per germline. V was pared by 0 bases and J by 5 bases, with 8 bases between. The CDR3 here is CASSQDLRDEQYF. CDR3 sequence (DNA): TGCGCCAGCAGCCAAGATCTTCGGGACGAGCAGTACTTC.

The chain employs TRBV5-1 and TRBJ2-2; 7 nucleotides agree with TRBD1. Per the germline V gene, CDR1 is SGHRS and CDR2 is YFSETQ. The V and J ends lost 4 bases and 3 bases, in that order; junction bases with no gene match: 6. The CDR3 covers 15 residues. CDR3 protein: CASSPDRPYTGELFF. In DNA, the CDR3 is TGCGCCAGCAGCCCGGACAGGCCCTACACCGGGGAGCTGTTTTTT.

The genes are TRBV10-3 and TRBJ2-7; 8 positions match TRBD1. Looked up from germline, CDR1 is ENHRY and CDR2 is SYGVKD. CDR3 size: 13 residues. After removal of 4 bases from V and 3 bases from J, the junction contained 2 bases not matched to a gene. The CDR3 DNA sequence: TGTGCCATCAGTGCGACAGGGGTCTACGAGCAGTACTTC. Translating gives CAISATGVYEQYF.

V usage is TRBV4-3 and J usage is TRBJ2-1, with TRBD2 as a possible D gene (6 bases). CDR1 and CDR2 (germline): LGHNA, YSLEER. Trimming shortened V by 4 bases and J by 0 bases, and 16 bases separated the two germline ends. There are 17 residues in the CDR3. CDR3: CASSRRELALSYNEQFF. The CDR3 bases are TGCGCCAGCAGCCGCCGCGAGCTAGCGCTCTCCTACAATGAGCAGTTCTTC.

The rearrangement joins TRBV4-1 to TRBJ2-3, with 7 bases lining up with TRBD1. CDR3 length: 16 amino acids. Germline CDR1 is MGHRA and CDR2 is YSYEKL. V was clipped by 3 bases and J by 4 bases; unmatched bases: 10. This chain's CDR3 is CASSQDRTGNPDTQYF. Written as DNA, the CDR3 is TGCGCCAGCAGCCAGGACAGGACTGGGAACCCAGATACGCAGTATTTT.

About this clone itself: Mismatch with germline at one junction end may stem from a read error. The chain joins TRBV9 to TRBJ1-1; weak D call: TRBD1 (6 bases). The CDR3 runs to 12 residues. From germline, CDR1 is SGDLS and CDR2 YYNGEE. CDR3 protein: CASSNWDTEAFF. For the CDR3, the DNA is TGTGCCAGCAGCAACTGGGACACCGAAGCTTTCTTT.

The rearrangement uses TRBV7-9 and TRBJ1-1; the match to TRBD1 covers 7 bases. J gave up 1 base and V 5 bases, and 7 bases lay outside the gene matches. Germline values: CDR1 SEHNR, CDR2 FQNEAQ (reference sequence). The CDR3 runs 15 residues. CDR3 sequence reads: CASSRRDSENTEAFF. DNA for the CDR3: TGTGCCAGCAGCCGCCGGGACAGCGAGAACACTGAAGCTTTCTTT.

The genes are TRBV7-2 and TRBJ2-7; D perhaps matches TRBD2 (7 bases). V lost 5 bases, J lost 4 bases, and 9 bases lay in between. Germline V gene data show CDR1 as SGHTA and CDR2 as FQGNSA. CDR3 length: 12 amino acids. The CDR3 DNA sequence: TGTGCCAGCAGCAGGGGGGGTTACGAGCAGTACTTC. Protein product: CASSRGGYEQYF.

This chain joins TRBV5-1 and TRBJ1-4; the D gene is possibly TRBD1 (6 bases). V gave up 4 bases and J gave up 5 bases, with 15 bases separating them. Per the germline V gene, CDR1 is SGHRS and CDR2 is YFSETQ. The length of the CDR3 is 15 residues. This chain's CDR3 is CASSGWGGANEKLFF. The CDR3 region has the DNA TGCGCCAGCAGCGGGTGGGGGGGCGCGAATGAAAAACTGTTTTTT.

V gene TRBV7-8 combines with J gene TRBJ2-7, with D perhaps TRBD1 (6 bases). Looked up from germline, CDR1 is SGHVS and CDR2 is FQNEAQ. Trimming took 2 bases from V and 2 from J, leaving 13 bases between them. This CDR3 is built from 15 residues. DNA for the CDR3: TGTGCCAGCAGCTTACATACAGGGATCACCTACGAGCAGTACTTC. Protein sequence: CASSLHTGITYEQYF.

The rearrangement links TRBV11-3 to TRBJ1-4, with TRBD1 identical over 11 bases. V lost 2 bases and J lost 3; bases outside the gene matches: 8. The germline V gene encodes CDR1 SGHNT and CDR2 YENEEA. This CDR3 comprises 18 residues. Here the CDR3 DNA reads TGTGCCAGCAGCTTACTCGGACAGGGGGCGGCGGCTAATGAAAAACTGTTTTTT. It translates to CASSLLGQGAAANEKLFF.

With regard to this clone: The junction shows a germline mismatch at one end, possibly a read error. The rearrangement uses TRBV5-6 and TRBJ2-3; TRBD2 is a possible D gene (6 bases). The germline V gene has CDR1 SGHDT and CDR2 YYEEEE. This CDR3 has 14 amino acids. CDR3 protein: CASSWTSEGGYGDF. In DNA, the CDR3 is TGTGCCAGCAGCTGGACCTCAGAGGGAGGCTATGGTGATTTT.

J is TRBJ2-7 and V is TRBV7-9, with 7 bases fitting TRBD1. CDR1 SEHNR and CDR2 FQNEAQ come from the germline V gene (reference sequence). The length of the CDR3 is 14 residues. V shed 6 bases, J shed 7 bases, and the junction held 12 bases outside the gene matches. The CDR3 DNA sequence: TGTGCCAGCAGGACAACAGGGGCAGCAGGTGAGCAGTACTTC. Protein sequence: CASRTTGAAGEQYF.

The chain is built from TRBV2 and TRBJ2-1; TRBD1 matches at 9 bases. Germline CDR1 is SNHLY and CDR2 is FYNNEI. The CDR3 extends over 16 amino acids. V lost 6 bases, J lost 7 bases, and 13 bases stayed unmatched. Here the CDR3 DNA reads TGTGCCAGCAGGCTACTCCGGGACAGGGTATCAAATGAGCAGTTCTTC. Amino acid sequence: CASRLLRDRVSNEQFF. Supplemented by reference TRBV2 and TRBJ2-1, the full variable domain reads EPEVTQTPSHQVTQMGQEVILRCVPISNHLYFYWYRQILGQKVEFLVSFYNNEISEKSEIFDDQFSVERPDGSNFTLKIRSTKLEDSAMYFCASRLLRDRVSNEQFFGPGTRLTVL.

The chain joins TRBV9 to TRBJ1-1, with TRBD1 as a possible D gene (6 bases). There are 15 residues in the CDR3. Trimming removed 4 bases at V and 6 bases at J, with 19 bases between. Germline CDR1 SGDLS, CDR2 YYNGEE. CDR3 amino acids: CASSLDFRGRAEAFF. The DNA for the CDR3 is TGTGCCAGCAGCTTAGATTTCAGGGGCCGGGCTGAAGCTTTCTTT.

This clone occurred a few times. This rearrangement joins TRBV23-1 to TRBJ2-7, with 7 bases fitting TRBD1. Being an ORF, TRBV23-1 has a function that is uncertain. This CDR3 is 13 amino acids long. V dropped 6 bases and J dropped 2; count of bases not matched to a gene: 4. For the CDR3, the DNA is TGCGCCAGCAGCTTGACAGGGACCTACGAGCAGTACTTC. Translated, it gives CASSLTGTYEQYF.

This clone was seen only a few times. The chain is built from TRBV28 and TRBJ2-7, with 9 positions matching TRBD1. V shed 4 bases and J 2 bases; nucleotides not matched to a gene: 3. This CDR3 has 14 amino acids. Germline values: CDR1 MDHEN, CDR2 SYDVKM. The CDR3 coding sequence is TGTGCCAGCAGTTCCCGGGACAGGGCCTACGAGCAGTACTTC. It specifies CASSSRDRAYEQYF.

The rearrangement joins TRBV30 to TRBJ2-2, with D possibly being TRBD2 (5 bases). The CDR3 is 13 residues long. In germline, CDR1 is GTSNPN, CDR2 SVGIG (reference sequence). V lost 0 bases and J lost 7, with 9 bases in between. CDR3 in amino acids: CAWSVRAGGELFF. CDR3 coding DNA: TGTGCCTGGAGTGTCCGCGCGGGCGGGGAGCTGTTTTTT.

The chain joins TRBV6-5 to TRBJ1-3, with D hard to call. V lost 6 bases, J lost 1 base, and 7 bases lay in between. Looked up from germline, CDR1 is MNHEY and CDR2 is SVGAGI. The CDR3 is 13 residues long. CDR3 nucleotide sequence: TGTGCCAGCAGGTCCCTGTCTGGAAACACCATATATTTT. Its protein is CASRSLSGNTIYF.

The rearrangement joins TRBV9 to TRBJ1-5; D gene unclear. Between the trimmed V and J ends, which lost 6 bases and 5 bases, there was a span of 15 bases. The CDR3 is 14 residues long. Germline V gene data show CDR1 as SGDLS and CDR2 as YYNGEE. The CDR3 bases are TGTGCCAGCACAGCGCGGAGTCGGGATCAGCCCCAGCATTTT. Translating gives CASTARSRDQPQHF.

In this sample, this clone turned up once. The chain uses TRBV6-6 and TRBJ2-1, with D possibly being TRBD2 (6 bases). There are 12 residues in the CDR3. Germline CDR1 MNHNY, CDR2 SVGAGI (reference sequence). V shed 2 bases and J shed 10 bases, with 9 bases lying between them. CDR3 protein: CASSYDRGEQFF. DNA of the CDR3: TGTGCCAGCAGTTACGATCGGGGGGAGCAGTTCTTC.

The chain joins TRBV4-1 to TRBJ2-7; TRBD1 agrees at 7 bases. The CDR3 contains 16 residues. Germline trimming cut 0 bases from V and 3 bases from J; bases unmatched to any gene: 8. CDR1 is MGHRA, CDR2 YSYEKL, per germline. CDR3 DNA: TGCGCCAGCAGCCAAGAACAGGGGCGGGTTAACTACGAGCAGTACTTC. This sequence encodes CASSQEQGRVNYEQYF.

V is TRBV2 and J is TRBJ1-2; the match to TRBD1 covers 9 bases. The CDR3 runs to 16 residues. V was clipped by 6 bases and J by 4 bases; unmatched bases: 12. Germline CDR1 reads SNHLY; CDR2 reads FYNNEI. The CDR3: CASRGTPGQGSYGYTF. The CDR3 DNA follows: TGTGCCAGCAGAGGAACCCCGGGACAGGGTAGCTATGGCTACACCTTC.

The rearrangement links TRBV4-1 to TRBJ2-3, with a possible D match to TRBD1 (5 bases). Trimming took off 4 bases at V and 1 base at J, with 15 bases between the two ends. The germline CDR1 and CDR2 sequences are MGHRA and YSYEKL. The CDR3 covers 16 residues. The CDR3 reads CASSLSWGRRTDTQYF. In DNA, the CDR3 is TGCGCCAGCAGCCTTTCCTGGGGCAGACGCACAGATACGCAGTATTTT.

J is TRBJ1-2 and V is TRBV28; TRBD1 agrees at 8 bases. Germline CDR1 MDHEN, CDR2 SYDVKM. After removal of 1 base from V and 8 bases from J, the junction contained 9 bases not matched to a gene. This CDR3 is 15 amino acids long. The CDR3 sequence: CASSLLAGGFEGYTF. In DNA, the CDR3 is TGTGCCAGCAGTTTATTGGCAGGGGGCTTCGAAGGCTACACCTTC.

V gene TRBV27 combines with J gene TRBJ2-5; tentative D call: TRBD1 (6 bases). V dropped 5 bases and J dropped 5 bases, with 18 bases sitting between them. The CDR3 totals 15 residues. CDR1 is MNHEY and CDR2 is SMNVEV in the germline V gene (reference sequence). The DNA for the CDR3 is TGTGCCAGCAGTCCTGGGGACACCCTCAGGGAGACCCAGTACTTC. Protein sequence: CASSPGDTLRETQYF.

V gene TRBV18 combines with J gene TRBJ2-7, with 14 bases fitting TRBD2. In germline, CDR1 is KGHSH, CDR2 LQKENI. The V segment lost 2 bases and the J segment 7 bases; nucleotides outside the gene matches: 4. This CDR3 comprises 15 residues. The CDR3 DNA follows: TGTGCCAGCTCACCAAGCGGACTAGCGGGAGGTGAGCAGTACTTC. Encoded protein: CASSPSGLAGGEQYF.

The chain's CDR3 is CASGTLEEETQYF. CDR3 DNA sequence: TGCGCCAGCGGTACGTTAGAGGAAGAGACCCAGTACTTC. V usage is TRBV5-1 and J usage is TRBJ2-5, with no clear D. Trimming shortened V by 7 bases and J by 3 bases, and 13 bases separated the two germline ends. The CDR3 is 13 amino acids. Germline CDR1 reads SGHRS; CDR2 reads YFSETQ.

The V call is TRBV7-2, the J call TRBJ1-2; D possibly corresponds to TRBD1 (6 bases). The V gene lost 5 bases and the J gene lost 3 bases, with 19 bases spanning the gap. Germline CDR1 reads SGHTA; CDR2 reads FQGNSA. This CDR3 is built from 16 residues. The CDR3 DNA sequence: TGTGCCAGCAGCCTGTCCGGGGGGCAGGTTGACTATGGCTACACCTTC. This codes for CASSLSGGQVDYGYTF.